The present entry profiles one TCR beta chain with its context. The antigen is not known. The data stem from a study of OX40 agonist ivuxolimab in advanced cancers. Study context: Partial responses occurred in Three dose-escalation patients, one with hepatocellular carcinoma and two with cutaneous melanoma. Regarding the study as a whole: There was clonal expansion of CD4+ and CD8+ blood T cells by week 6 at 0.1 to 3.0 mg/kg. Among the least clonally expanded were partial responders at 0.1-3.0 mg/kg.

V was clipped by 2 bases and J by 5 bases; unmatched bases: 8. The CDR3 is made up of 15 amino acids. Germline loops: CDR1 MNHEY, CDR2 SVGAGI. Sequencing used immunoSEQ multiplex PCR; TCRdb keeps in-frame clones, though not all of them. The sample has about 51,000 clones; roughly 90% are singletons. Cycle 7 day 1, cycle 4 day 1, and baseline were the timepoints at which blood was sampled. This chain uses TRBV6-5 with TRBJ2-7; 8 positions match TRBD1. This TCR was recovered from an adult with an advanced solid tumor such as melanoma, head and neck, liver or kidney cancer. Sample: CD4+ or CD8+ T cells sorted from blood, taken in a trial of the OX40 agonist ivuxolimab. In DNA, the CDR3 is TGTGCCAGCAGTTACGGGGCAGGGGGCCTCAACGAGCAGTACTTC. This translates into CASSYGAGGLNEQYF.